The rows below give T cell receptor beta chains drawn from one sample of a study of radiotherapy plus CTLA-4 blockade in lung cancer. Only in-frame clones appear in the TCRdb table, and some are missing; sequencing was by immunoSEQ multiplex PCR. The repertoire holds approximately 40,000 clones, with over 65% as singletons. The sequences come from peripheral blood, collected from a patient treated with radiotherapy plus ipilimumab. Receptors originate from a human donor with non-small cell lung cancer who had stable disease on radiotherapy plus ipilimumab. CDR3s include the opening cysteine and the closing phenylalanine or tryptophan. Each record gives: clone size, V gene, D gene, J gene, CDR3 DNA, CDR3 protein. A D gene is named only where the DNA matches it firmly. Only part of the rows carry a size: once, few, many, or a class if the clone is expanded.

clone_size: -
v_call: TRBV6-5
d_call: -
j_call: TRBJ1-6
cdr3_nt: TGTGCCAGCAGTTCTTTGATGCAGGGTAATTCACCTCTCCACTTT
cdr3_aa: CASSSLMQGNSPLHF

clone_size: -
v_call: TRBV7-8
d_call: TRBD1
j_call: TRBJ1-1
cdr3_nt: TGTGCCAGCAGCCTAGACCGGGACAGGGACGCTGAAGCTTTCTTT
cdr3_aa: CASSLDRDRDAEAFF

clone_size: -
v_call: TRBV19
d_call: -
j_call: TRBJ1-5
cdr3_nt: TGTGCCAGTAGTATGGGGCAGGTGCGTCAGCCCCAGCATTTT
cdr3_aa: CASSMGQVRQPQHF

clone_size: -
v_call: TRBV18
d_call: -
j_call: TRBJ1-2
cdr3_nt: TGTGCCAGCTCACCACCGGCGGACTATTATGGCTACACCTTC
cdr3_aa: CASSPPADYYGYTF

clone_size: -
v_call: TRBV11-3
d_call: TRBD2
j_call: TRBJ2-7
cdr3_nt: TGTGCCAGCAGCCCCCCCGGGGGGGAGCAGTACTTC
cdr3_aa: CASSPPGGEQYF

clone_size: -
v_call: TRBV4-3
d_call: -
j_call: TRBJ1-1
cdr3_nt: TGCGCCAGCAGCCGCGACAGGATGAACACTGAAGCTTTCTTT
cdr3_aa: CASSRDRMNTEAFF

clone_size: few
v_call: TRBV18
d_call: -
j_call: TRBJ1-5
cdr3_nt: TGTGCCAGCTCACCAGGGCATAGCAATCAGCCCCAGCATTTT
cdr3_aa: CASSPGHSNQPQHF

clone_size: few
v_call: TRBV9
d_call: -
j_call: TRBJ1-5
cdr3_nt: TGTGCCAGCAGTGCGGGTTTTGGCAATCAGCCCCAGCATTTT
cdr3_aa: CASSAGFGNQPQHF

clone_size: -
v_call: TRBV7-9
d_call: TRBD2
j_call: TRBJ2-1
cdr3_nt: TGTGCCAGCAGCCCCCAGCGGGGGGACAACAATGAGCAGTTCTTC
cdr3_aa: CASSPQRGDNNEQFF

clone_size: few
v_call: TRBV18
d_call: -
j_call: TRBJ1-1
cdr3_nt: TGTGCCAGCTCACCACCGGGGGGACCGAACACTGAAGCTTTCTTT
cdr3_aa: CASSPPGGPNTEAFF

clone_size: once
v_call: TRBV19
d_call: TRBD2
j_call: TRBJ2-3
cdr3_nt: TGTGCCAGTAGTCGATCTAGCGGGGGGTCAGATACGCAGTATTTT
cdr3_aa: CASSRSSGGSDTQYF

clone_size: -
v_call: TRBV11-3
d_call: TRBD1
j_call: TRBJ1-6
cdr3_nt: TGTGCCAGCAGCTTCGCCGGGACAGGGGAAATCGGTTCACCCCTCCACTTT
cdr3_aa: CASSFAGTGEIGSPLHF

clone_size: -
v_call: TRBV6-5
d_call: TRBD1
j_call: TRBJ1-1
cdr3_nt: TGTGCCAGCAGTTACTCCTCCCTAGCGACAGGGACTGAAGCTTTCTTT
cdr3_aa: CASSYSSLATGTEAFF

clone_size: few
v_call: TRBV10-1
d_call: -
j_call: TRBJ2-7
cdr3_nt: TGCGCCAGCAGTTCCTCCGGGACACAAGAGCAGTACTTC
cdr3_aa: CASSSSGTQEQYF

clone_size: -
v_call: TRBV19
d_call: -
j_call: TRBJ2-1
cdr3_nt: TGTGCCAGTAGTATAAGTAACACCTACAATGAGCAGTTCTTC
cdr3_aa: CASSISNTYNEQFF

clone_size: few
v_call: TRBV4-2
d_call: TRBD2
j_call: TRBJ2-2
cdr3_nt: TGTGCCAGCAGCCATCCGGGACTAGCGGGGGGCGACACCGGGGAGCTGTTTTTT
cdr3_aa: CASSHPGLAGGDTGELFF

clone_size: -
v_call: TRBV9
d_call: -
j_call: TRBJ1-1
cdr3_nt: TGTGCCAGCAGCGCACCACCGGGTAGGGGCTTACTGAACACTGAAGCTTTCTTT
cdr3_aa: CASSAPPGRGLLNTEAFF

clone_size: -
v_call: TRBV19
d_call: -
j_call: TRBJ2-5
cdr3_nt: TGTGCCAGTATGGGGTTTACCGGAGAGACCCAGTACTTC
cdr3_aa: CASMGFTGETQYF

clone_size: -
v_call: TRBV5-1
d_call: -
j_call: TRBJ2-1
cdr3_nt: TGCGCCAGCAGCTGGACAGTAAGCAATGAGCAGTTCTTC
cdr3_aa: CASSWTVSNEQFF

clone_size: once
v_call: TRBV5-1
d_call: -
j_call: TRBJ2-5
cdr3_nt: TGCGCCAGCAGCTTCGTGGGGGCCCCCCAAGAGACCCAGTACTTC
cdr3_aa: CASSFVGAPQETQYF

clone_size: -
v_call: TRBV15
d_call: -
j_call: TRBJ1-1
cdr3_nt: TGTGCCACCAGCACAACCCTGAACACTGAAGCTTTCTTT
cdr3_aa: CATSTTLNTEAFF

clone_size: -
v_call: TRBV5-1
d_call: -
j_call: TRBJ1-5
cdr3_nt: TGCGCCAGCAGTGGCAGCGGGGATGGTAATCAGCCCCAGCATTTT
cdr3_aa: CASSGSGDGNQPQHF

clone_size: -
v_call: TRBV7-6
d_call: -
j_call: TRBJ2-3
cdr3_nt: TGTGCCAGCAGCTTGTTGGCGGGGGCCCTTACAGATACGCAGTATTTT
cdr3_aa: CASSLLAGALTDTQYF

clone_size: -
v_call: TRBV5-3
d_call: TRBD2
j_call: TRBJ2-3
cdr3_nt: TGTGCCAGAAGCTTGGAAGCGCGGGGGTTGGGCACAGATACGCAGTATTTT
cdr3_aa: CARSLEARGLGTDTQYF

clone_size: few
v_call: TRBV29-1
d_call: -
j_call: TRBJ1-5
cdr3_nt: TGCTGCGTCGGGGGACTGGGGGAAAGGGATCAGCCCCAGCATTTT
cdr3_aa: CCVGGLGERDQPQHF

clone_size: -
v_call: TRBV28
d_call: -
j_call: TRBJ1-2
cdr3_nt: TGTGCCAGCAGTTTGTCCCTTGGCGGCTACACCTTC
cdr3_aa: CASSLSLGGYTF

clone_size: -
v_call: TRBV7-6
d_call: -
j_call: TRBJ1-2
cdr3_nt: TGTGCCAGCAGCTTAATTCCAGGGGACTATGGCTACACCTTC
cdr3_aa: CASSLIPGDYGYTF

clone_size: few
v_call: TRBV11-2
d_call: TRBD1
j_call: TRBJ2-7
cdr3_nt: TGTGCCAGCAGCCCAGGCGCCGGAGGGACAGGGTGGACTAGGCAGTACTTC
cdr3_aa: CASSPGAGGTGWTRQYF

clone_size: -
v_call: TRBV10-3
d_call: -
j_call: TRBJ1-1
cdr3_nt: TGTGCCATCAGTGAGTTAACCGTTGAAGCTTTCTTT
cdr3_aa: CAISELTVEAFF

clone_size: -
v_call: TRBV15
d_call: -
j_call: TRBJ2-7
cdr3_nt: TGTGCCACCAGCAGAGATAAGGGCAGAGCGGCGGACGAGCAGTACTTC
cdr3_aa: CATSRDKGRAADEQYF

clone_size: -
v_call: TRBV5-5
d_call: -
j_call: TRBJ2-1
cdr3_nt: TGTGCCAGCAGCTTGGACGGGGGCGGGTACAATGAGCAGTTCTTC
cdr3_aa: CASSLDGGGYNEQFF

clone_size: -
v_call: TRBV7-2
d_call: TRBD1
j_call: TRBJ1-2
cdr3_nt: TGTGCCAGCAGCCCTCGGACAGGGCCTAGCTATGGCTACACCTTC
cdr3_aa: CASSPRTGPSYGYTF

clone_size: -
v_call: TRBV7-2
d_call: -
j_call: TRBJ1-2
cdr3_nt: TGTGCCAGCAGCTTACAAAACAACGGTGGCTACACCTTC
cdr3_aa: CASSLQNNGGYTF

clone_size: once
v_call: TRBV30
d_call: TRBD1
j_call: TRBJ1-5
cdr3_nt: TGTGCCTGGAGTGACAGGGGGGATCAGCCCCAGCATTTT
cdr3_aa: CAWSDRGDQPQHF

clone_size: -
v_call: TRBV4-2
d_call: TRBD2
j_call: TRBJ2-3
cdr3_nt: TGTGCCAGCAGTGGCGGGGGGGCCGCGGCAGATACGCAGTATTTT
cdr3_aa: CASSGGGAAADTQYF

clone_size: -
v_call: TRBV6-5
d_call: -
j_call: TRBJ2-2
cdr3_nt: TGTGCCAGCAGTGGACGGGACTGGTCCGTGGAGCTGTTTTTT
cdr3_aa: CASSGRDWSVELFF

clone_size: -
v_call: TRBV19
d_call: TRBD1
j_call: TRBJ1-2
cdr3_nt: TGTGCCAGTAGTATCCTGGACAGGGGTGGACGCGGCTACACCTTC
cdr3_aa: CASSILDRGGRGYTF

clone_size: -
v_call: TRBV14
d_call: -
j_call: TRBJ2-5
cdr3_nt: TGTGCCAGCAGCCGCCGGGATTTCCAAGAGACCCAGTACTTC
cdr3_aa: CASSRRDFQETQYF

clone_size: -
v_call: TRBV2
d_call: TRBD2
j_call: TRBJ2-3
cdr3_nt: TGTGCCAGCAGGGAATTAGCGGGCAGCCCCACAGATACGCAGTATTTT
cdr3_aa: CASRELAGSPTDTQYF

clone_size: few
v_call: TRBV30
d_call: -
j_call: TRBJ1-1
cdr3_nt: TGTGCCTGGAGTGTACAGCGGAACACTGAAGCTTTCTTT
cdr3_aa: CAWSVQRNTEAFF

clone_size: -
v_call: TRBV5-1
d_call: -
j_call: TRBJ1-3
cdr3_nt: TGCGCCAGCAGGGAGTCAGGAAACACCATATATTTT
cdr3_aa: CASRESGNTIYF

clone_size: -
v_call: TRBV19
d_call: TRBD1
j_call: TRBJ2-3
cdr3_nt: TGTGCCGCCCGACAGGGAAGAAGCACAGATACGCAGTATTTT
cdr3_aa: CAARQGRSTDTQYF

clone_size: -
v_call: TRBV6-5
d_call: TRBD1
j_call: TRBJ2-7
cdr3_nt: TGTGCCAGCAGTGCCGGGACAGGGGTTTACGAGCAGTACTTC
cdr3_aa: CASSAGTGVYEQYF

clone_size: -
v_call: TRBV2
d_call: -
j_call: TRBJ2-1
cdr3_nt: TGTGCCAGCAGTCCCCCACACCAAGAGCAGTTCTTC
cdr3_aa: CASSPPHQEQFF

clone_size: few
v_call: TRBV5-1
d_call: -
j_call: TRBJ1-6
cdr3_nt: TGCGCCAGCAGCTCTGACACCTATAATTCACCCCTCCACTTT
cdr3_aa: CASSSDTYNSPLHF

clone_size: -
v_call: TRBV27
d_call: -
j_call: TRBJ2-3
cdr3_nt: TGTGCCAGCAGCCGCCAGGCGGGCCCCTTCAGGGATACGCAGTATTTT
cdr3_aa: CASSRQAGPFRDTQYF

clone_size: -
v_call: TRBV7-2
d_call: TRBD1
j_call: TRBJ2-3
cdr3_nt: TGTGCCAGCAGCTTTTTGCACAGGGGTACAGATACGCAGTATTTT
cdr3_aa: CASSFLHRGTDTQYF

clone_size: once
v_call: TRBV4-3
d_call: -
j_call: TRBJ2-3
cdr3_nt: TGCGCCAGCAGCCAAGCGAGACTCCGCACAGATACGCAGTATTTT
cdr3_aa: CASSQARLRTDTQYF

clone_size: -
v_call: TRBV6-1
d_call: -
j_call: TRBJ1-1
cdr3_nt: TGTGCCAGCAAAGGGGCGGTGAACACTGAAGCTTTCTTT
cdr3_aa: CASKGAVNTEAFF

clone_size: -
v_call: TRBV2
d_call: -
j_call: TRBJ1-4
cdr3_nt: TGTGCCAGCAGTGTTCAAGGACTCCCCGGGGAAAAACTGTTTTTT
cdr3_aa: CASSVQGLPGEKLFF

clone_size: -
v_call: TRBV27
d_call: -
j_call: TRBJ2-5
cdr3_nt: TGTGCCAGCAGTGTATACGGAGAGACCCAGTACTTC
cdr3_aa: CASSVYGETQYF

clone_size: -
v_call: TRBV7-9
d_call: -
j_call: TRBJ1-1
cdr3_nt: TGTGCCAGCAGCCTAGGTGGGACGGCTAGTATGAACACTGAAGCTTTCTTT
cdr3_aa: CASSLGGTASMNTEAFF

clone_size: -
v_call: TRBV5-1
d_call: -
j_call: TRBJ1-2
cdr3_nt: TGCGCCAGCAGCTTGGGGTTCAGGGTTGATAACTATGGCTACACCTTC
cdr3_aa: CASSLGFRVDNYGYTF

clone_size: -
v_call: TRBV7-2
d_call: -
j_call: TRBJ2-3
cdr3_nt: TGTGCCAGCAGCTTAGACGTCCGGCCGAGGATGGATACGCAGTATTTT
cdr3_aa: CASSLDVRPRMDTQYF